The 26 T cell receptor beta chains presented below share a single source sample, sequenced in a study of shared clonotypes between healthy human individuals. Repertoires were generated with immunoSEQ multiplex PCR, while TCRdb's copy carries only in-frame clones and drops some. This table holds about 2.3 million clones, more than 85% found once. The sample consisted of naive CD4+ T cells from PBMCs. Indicated subset: CD45RA+ positively selected. Receptors originate from a man aged 18 to 30 in good health. Some clones in this sample may be carry-over from other donors' samples.

To note about this clone: The same CDR3 can be traced to other DNA sequences in this sample. The CDR3 region has the DNA TGTGCCTGGAATCGCGGGAGCTCCTACGAGCAGTACTTC. Amino acid sequence: CAWNRGSSYEQYF. The chain carries TRBV30 and TRBJ2-7, with 7 bases matching TRBD2. J lost 0 bases, V lost 4 bases, and 3 bases had no gene match. The CDR3 has 13 amino acids. The germline V gene encodes CDR1 GTSNPN and CDR2 SVGIG (reference sequence).

V usage is TRBV5-4 and J usage is TRBJ2-7; possibly TRBD2 for D (5 bases). V gave up 1 base and J gave up 4 bases, with 12 bases separating them. The germline V gene has CDR1 SGHNT and CDR2 YYREEE (reference sequence). The CDR3 totals 14 residues. The chain's CDR3 is CASSLPPPGYEQYF. DNA of the CDR3: TGTGCCAGCAGCTTGCCCCCCCCGGGGTACGAGCAGTACTTC.

The chain recombines TRBV2 with TRBJ2-5; TRBD2 matches at 7 bases. Germline CDR1 and CDR2: SNHLY and FYNNEI. V dropped 4 bases and J dropped 5; count of bases not matched to a gene: 13. The CDR3 extends over 16 amino acids. CDR3 region: CASSGRMGGSGETQYF. The CDR3 DNA follows: TGTGCCAGCAGTGGGAGGATGGGCGGGAGTGGGGAGACCCAGTACTTC.

The CDR3 reads CASSRRDEDTGGYTF. In DNA form, the CDR3 reads TGTGCCAGCTCACGTCGGGACGAAGATACGGGTGGCTACACCTTC. The V call is TRBV18, the J call TRBJ1-2, with a tentative D call TRBD1 (5 bases). This CDR3 contains 15 residues. With 4 bases removed from V and 7 bases from J, the gap between germline ends came to 19 bases. From germline, CDR1 is KGHSH and CDR2 LQKENI. Supplemented by reference TRBV18 and TRBJ1-2, the full variable domain reads NAGVMQNPRHLVRRRGQEARLRCSPMKGHSHVYWYRQLPEEGLKFMVYLQKENIIDESGMPKERFSAEFPKEGPSILRIQQVVRGDSAAYFCASSRRDEDTGGYTFGSGTRLTVV.

V is TRBV18 and J is TRBJ2-7; 14 bases map to TRBD2. The CDR3 length is 16 residues. Germline V lookup: CDR1 KGHSH, CDR2 LQKENI. The trim removed 2 bases at V and 7 bases at J, leaving 7 bases unmatched. The CDR3 DNA follows: TGTGCCAGCTCACCATCCGGGACTAGCGGGAGAGGGGAGCAGTACTTC. This sequence encodes CASSPSGTSGRGEQYF. The variable domain in full, completed from reference TRBV18 and TRBJ2-7, reads NAGVMQNPRHLVRRRGQEARLRCSPMKGHSHVYWYRQLPEEGLKFMVYLQKENIIDESGMPKERFSAEFPKEGPSILRIQQVVRGDSAAYFCASSPSGTSGRGEQYFGPGTRLTVT.

The V call is TRBV4-2, the J call TRBJ2-5; D possibly matches TRBD1 or TRBD2 (5 bases each). The end of the DNA aligns better with TRBJ2-7, so the J call may be wrong. The germline V gene has CDR1 LGHNA and CDR2 YNFKEQ. This CDR3 has 15 amino acids. This CDR3 reads CASSQVGTSSYEQYF. As DNA, the CDR3 is TGTGCCAGCAGCCAAGTTGGGACCAGCTCCTACGAGCAGTACTTC.

This sequence joins TRBV6-6 and TRBJ1-2; D gene ambiguous. Germline values: CDR1 MNHNY, CDR2 SVGAGI (reference sequence). The V end lost 5 bases, the J end lost 2 bases, and 9 bases lay between the germline ends. This CDR3 contains 13 residues. CDR3 sequence (DNA): TGTGCCAGCAGTGGACCGCCCAACTATGGCTACACCTTC. Translated: CASSGPPNYGYTF.

This chain uses TRBV28 with TRBJ1-2, with 8 bases fitting TRBD1. The V and J ends lost 10 bases and 8 bases, in that order; junction bases with no gene match: 12. The CDR3 has 13 amino acids. Per germline, CDR1 MDHEN and CDR2 SYDVKM. The CDR3 is CATRGRDVGGYTF. The DNA for the CDR3 is TGTGCCACCAGGGGGCGGGACGTCGGAGGCTACACCTTC.

This clone was counted between two and nine times. Additional DNA sequences in this sample encode the identical CDR3. The rearrangement uses TRBV5-1 and TRBJ1-1; TRBD1 matches at 8 bases. Trimming cost V 2 bases and J 3 bases; bases outside gene matches: 0. This CDR3 region has 13 residues. Germline V gene lookup returns CDR1 SGHRS and CDR2 YFSETQ. The CDR3 loop is CASSLQGDTEAFF. The CDR3 bases are TGCGCCAGCAGCTTACAGGGGGACACTGAAGCTTTCTTT.

This clone was observed a single time. This rearrangement joins TRBV5-1 to TRBJ2-7; D may be TRBD2 (7 bases). Trimming removed 1 base at V and 1 base at J, with 18 bases between. This CDR3 region has 17 residues. CDR1 and CDR2 from the germline V gene are SGHRS and YFSETQ. The CDR3 DNA reads as TGCGCCAGCAGCTTGAGTTGGGGGGGCCTCCCTTCCTACGAGCAGTACTTC. Translation gives CASSLSWGGLPSYEQYF.

With regard to this clone: Other DNA sequences of this sample code for an identical CDR3. The rearrangement links TRBV28 to TRBJ1-5; D may be TRBD1 (5 bases). Per germline, CDR1 MDHEN and CDR2 SYDVKM. Trimming took 3 bases from V and 1 from J, leaving 7 bases between them. The CDR3 is 14 amino acids. Here the CDR3 DNA reads TGTGCCAGCAGTTTGGGGGGAAGCAATCAGCCCCAGCATTTT. This gives the protein CASSLGGSNQPQHF.

The rearrangement joins TRBV7-2 to TRBJ2-3; D remains unclear. The V end lost 2 bases, the J end lost 0 bases, and 6 bases lay between the germline ends. Germline CDR1 reads SGHTA; CDR2 reads FQGNSA. The length of the CDR3 is 14 residues. The CDR3 loop is CASSLLYSTDTQYF. Here the CDR3 DNA reads TGTGCCAGCAGCTTACTCTATAGCACAGATACGCAGTATTTT.

On this clone: Distinct nucleotide sequences in the sample also encode this CDR3. This sequence joins TRBV7-2 and TRBJ1-4; a weak D match, TRBD1 (5 bases). V lost 1 base to trimming and J lost 8 bases, with 5 bases between them. The CDR3 consists of 12 residues. CDR1 SGHTA and CDR2 FQGNSA come from the germline V gene. CDR3 DNA sequence: TGTGCCAGCAGCTTAGGGGGCGAAAAACTGTTTTTT. This encodes CASSLGGEKLFF.

The chain couples TRBV5-1 to TRBJ2-3; D assignment may be TRBD1 or TRBD2 (5 bases each). This CDR3 is built from 15 residues. V lost 2 bases, J lost 3 bases, and 13 bases lay in between. Germline V lookup: CDR1 SGHRS, CDR2 YFSETQ. The CDR3 sequence: CASSFGTRPTDTQYF. The CDR3 bases are TGCGCCAGCAGCTTCGGGACGCGGCCAACAGATACGCAGTATTTT. Based on the CDR3 plus reference TRBV5-1 and TRBJ2-3, the full variable domain is KAGVTQTPRYLIKTRGQQVTLSCSPISGHRSVSWYQQTPGQGLQFLFEYFSETQRNKGNFPGRFSGRQFSNSRSEMNVSTLELGDSALYLCASSFGTRPTDTQYFGPGTRLTVL.

This chain joins TRBV4-1 and TRBJ2-3; D might be TRBD1 (6 bases). Trimming took off 0 bases at V and 5 bases at J, with 15 bases between the two ends. CDR3 size: 16 residues. Per the germline V gene, CDR1 is MGHRA and CDR2 is YSYEKL. The CDR3 coding sequence is TGCGCCAGCAGCCAAGAAGGTACAGGGATACAAGATACGCAGTATTTT. The encoded protein is CASSQEGTGIQDTQYF.

This clone is a singleton in its sample. The J gene is TRBJ2-2, the V gene TRBV5-1; 9 bases are shared with TRBD1. Germline CDR1 SGHRS, CDR2 YFSETQ. V lost 4 bases, J lost 7 bases, and 8 bases stayed unmatched. The CDR3 sequence is 15 residues long. The chain's CDR3 is CASSRRTGDDGELFF. The CDR3 nucleotides read TGCGCCAGCAGCCGGAGGACAGGGGACGACGGGGAGCTGTTTTTT.

In the case of this clone: Other DNA sequences of this sample code for an identical CDR3. This chain links TRBV5-1 with TRBJ1-1; maybe TRBD1 (5 bases). CDR3 length equals 14 residues. CDR1 SGHRS and CDR2 YFSETQ come from the germline V gene. Trimming removed 4 bases from V and 5 bases from J, with 15 bases in between. Here the CDR3 reads CASSPGGGRTEAFF. The CDR3, as DNA: TGCGCCAGCAGCCCCGGCGGGGGGAGGACTGAAGCTTTCTTT.

The rearrangement links TRBV10-3 to TRBJ1-2; D is possibly TRBD1 (6 bases). CDR3 size: 15 residues. Per the germline V gene, CDR1 is ENHRY and CDR2 is SYGVKD. Deletions cut 6 bases from V and 4 bases from J, with 18 bases between. Here the CDR3 DNA reads TGTGCCATCAGCGCCCGAACAGGGTACGGCTATGGCTACACCTTC. Protein sequence: CAISARTGYGYGYTF.

The chain uses TRBV30 and TRBJ1-4; D not certain. The germline CDR1 and CDR2 sequences are GTSNPN and SVGIG (reference sequence). This CDR3 has 12 amino acids. Trimming pared 0 bases from V and 8 bases from J, leaving 7 bases between. CDR3 DNA sequence: TGTGCCTGGAGTGTACTCGGAGAAAAACTGTTTTTT. This translates into CAWSVLGEKLFF.

The V and J genes are TRBV28 and TRBJ1-5; the D gene is possibly TRBD1 (6 bases). CDR1 MDHEN and CDR2 SYDVKM come from the germline V gene. Deletions cut 2 bases from V and 6 bases from J, with 14 bases between. The CDR3 is made up of 15 amino acids. The CDR3 sequence: CASSLPGGEFQPQHF. The CDR3 DNA is TGTGCCAGCAGTTTACCGGGGGGCGAGTTTCAGCCCCAGCATTTT.

The V gene is TRBV5-1, the J gene TRBJ2-7; 9 nucleotides agree with TRBD1. Unmatched junction bases numbered 8, after V lost 4 bases and J lost 6 bases. The CDR3 runs 14 residues. Germline V gene sequence: CDR1 SGHRS, CDR2 YFSETQ. For the CDR3, the DNA is TGCGCCAGCAGCGCCGGGACAGGGCGACTCGAGCAGTACTTC. As protein: CASSAGTGRLEQYF.

This clone showed up just once. The gene calls are TRBV6-5 and TRBJ1-5; D is undetermined. Germline lookup yields CDR1 MNHEY and CDR2 SVGAGI. CDR3 size: 14 residues. Trimming stripped 5 bases from V and 6 bases from J, with 14 bases between. The CDR3 DNA sequence: TGTGCCAGCAGTCCACAAACGACAAGTCAGCCCCAGCATTTT. The encoded protein is CASSPQTTSQPQHF.

V usage is TRBV18 and J usage is TRBJ2-7; D is ambiguous. Germline values: CDR1 KGHSH, CDR2 LQKENI. This CDR3 has 13 amino acids. V was trimmed by 4 bases and J by 1 base, leaving 8 bases between them. The CDR3 nucleotides read TGTGCCAGCTCACGAGCTCAGTCCTACGAGCAGTACTTC. This gives the protein CASSRAQSYEQYF.

This chain joins TRBV5-1 and TRBJ1-3, with unresolved D. Germline lookup yields CDR1 SGHRS and CDR2 YFSETQ. The CDR3 contains 14 residues. Deletions cut 6 bases from V and 4 bases from J, with 14 bases between. CDR3 sequence: CASTDTSGGNTIYF. As DNA, the CDR3 is TGCGCCAGCACCGACACCTCCGGGGGAAACACCATATATTTT.

The chain uses TRBV5-1 and TRBJ2-7; TRBD1 might be the D (6 bases). CDR3 length: 15 amino acids. Germline lookup yields CDR1 SGHRS and CDR2 YFSETQ. Trimming took off 4 bases at V and 2 bases at J, with 16 bases between the two ends. CDR3 amino acids: CASSLEGQITYEQYF. DNA for the CDR3: TGCGCCAGCAGCCTGGAAGGACAGATTACCTACGAGCAGTACTTC.

V usage is TRBV9 and J usage is TRBJ2-3; D is uncertain. Trimming stripped 4 bases from V and 2 bases from J, with 17 bases between. CDR1 and CDR2 from the germline V gene are SGDLS and YYNGEE. The CDR3 length is 16 residues. The CDR3 protein is CASSSLGSEYTDTQYF. The CDR3 DNA sequence: TGTGCCAGCAGCTCCCTAGGCTCTGAATACACAGATACGCAGTATTTT.